These 29 T cell receptor beta chains were sequenced from one sample in a study of blood T cell repertoires in COVID-19. Profiling relied on immunoSEQ multiplex PCR, and the TCRdb table lists in-frame clones only, not all of them. This sample yields about 100,000 clones, of which more than 75% are seen a single time; 10% to 15% belongs to the top ten. Sequenced material: peripheral blood. These receptors originate from a human donor in a cohort sampled during active COVID-19.

This chain joins TRBV9 and TRBJ2-3; no clear D gene. Trimming left V 4 bases short and J 4 bases short, with 10 bases between. The CDR3 is 13 amino acids. Germline V lookup: CDR1 SGDLS, CDR2 YYNGEE. The CDR3 here is CASSPGPPDTQYF. CDR3 bases: TGTGCCAGCAGCCCGGGTCCGCCAGATACGCAGTATTTT. The variable domain in full, with the rest retrieved from reference TRBV9 and TRBJ2-3, is DSGVTQTPKHLITATGQRVTLRCSPRSGDLSVYWYQQSLDQGLQFLIQYYNGEERAKGNILERFSAQQFPDLHSELNLSSLELGDSALYFCASSPGPPDTQYFGPGTRLTVL.

This clone has a single count. The germline gene is not matched at one end of the junction; a read error may be the cause. The J gene is TRBJ2-7, the V gene TRBV27, with a weak D call TRBD2 (5 bases). CDR3 length: 13 residues. CDR1 and CDR2 from the germline V gene are MNHEY and SMNVEV (reference sequence). CDR3 region: CASSPNAKYGLSF. The DNA of the CDR3 is TGTGCCAGCAGTCCTAATGCGAAGTACGGACTGAGCTTC.

V is TRBV5-4 and J is TRBJ2-1; D uncertain. Germline V gene lookup returns CDR1 SGHNT and CDR2 YYREEE (reference sequence). V was clipped by 3 bases and J by 5 bases, with 6 bases between them. The CDR3 sequence is 12 residues long. CDR3 region: CASSSLNNEQFF. CDR3 sequence (DNA): TGTGCCAGCAGCTCCCTAAACAATGAGCAGTTCTTC.

The CDR3 reads CASSLRDHHSPLHF. DNA of the CDR3: TGTGCCAGTAGTCTCAGGGATCATCATTCACCCCTCCACTTT. The rearrangement links TRBV19 to TRBJ1-6; tentatively, D is TRBD1 (5 bases). The CDR3 loop spans 14 amino acids. Germline lookup yields CDR1 LNHDA and CDR2 SQIVND (reference sequence). V was clipped by 5 bases and J by 8 bases, with 13 bases between them.

Only one count was recorded for this clone. The V call is TRBV7-2, the J call TRBJ2-1; 7 bases line up with TRBD2. The CDR3 is 15 residues long. Germline V gene sequence: CDR1 SGHTA, CDR2 FQGNSA. Trimming at V came to 4 bases and at J to 5 bases, leaving 8 bases not matched to a gene. The CDR3 region has the DNA TGTGCCAGCAGCTCCCGGGACTACCGCAACAATGAGCAGTTCTTC. It codes for CASSSRDYRNNEQFF.

The rearrangement uses TRBV19 and TRBJ1-5; D uncertain. CDR3 length: 15 residues. Germline loops: CDR1 LNHDA, CDR2 SQIVND (reference sequence). The ends were cut back, 4 bases at V and 0 bases at J, with 10 bases in the middle. In DNA, the CDR3 is TGTGCCAGTAGTAACACCCTGTATAGCAATCAGCCCCAGCATTTT. This codes for CASSNTLYSNQPQHF.

The CDR3, as DNA: TGTGCCAGCAAAGGGCTAGCGGGGGGCGAAGATACGCAGTATTTT. It is translated as CASKGLAGGEDTQYF. The genes are TRBV27 and TRBJ2-3; TRBD2 matches at 11 bases. CDR1 and CDR2 from the germline V gene are MNHEY and SMNVEV (reference sequence). Trimming removed 7 bases from V and 5 bases from J; junction bases left unmatched: 8. This CDR3 is 15 amino acids long.

This chain joins TRBV10-3 and TRBJ1-1; D is ambiguous. Trimming removed 2 bases at V and 4 bases at J, with 14 bases between. The germline gives CDR1 ENHRY, CDR2 SYGVKD. This CDR3 is 15 amino acids long. CDR3 bases: TGTGCCATCAGTGAGCTTGCGGGGTTGGGCACTGAAGCTTTCTTT. It encodes CAISELAGLGTEAFF.

This chain connects TRBV6-2 or TRBV6-3 to TRBJ2-4; 8 bases line up with TRBD2. The CDR3 contains 14 residues. Per germline, CDR1 MNHEY and CDR2 SVGEGT. Losses at the gene ends were 3 bases for V and 4 bases for J; bases not matched to a gene: 2. CDR3 coding DNA: TGTGCCAGCAGTTATACTAGCGGAAAAAACATTCAGTACTTC. Its protein product is CASSYTSGKNIQYF.

This clone has a single count. The chain's CDR3 is CASSPAGQAYSSYNEQFF. The CDR3 nucleotides are TGCGCCAGCAGCCCAGCTGGACAGGCTTACAGCTCCTACAATGAGCAGTTCTTC. J is TRBJ2-1 and V is TRBV4-1, with 7 bases aligning to TRBD1. The germline V gene has CDR1 MGHRA and CDR2 YSYEKL. Unmatched junction bases numbered 12, after V lost 4 bases and J lost 0 bases. This CDR3 comprises 18 residues.

The V and J genes are TRBV6-5 and TRBJ2-5; 8 bases agree with TRBD1. Germline values: CDR1 MNHEY, CDR2 SVGAGI. J was trimmed by 5 bases and V by 6 bases; bases with no gene match: 5. The CDR3 loop spans 13 amino acids. The CDR3 here is CASRQGARETQYF. The CDR3 region has the DNA TGTGCCAGCAGGCAGGGGGCTAGGGAGACCCAGTACTTC.

This sequence joins TRBV5-1 and TRBJ1-6, with 8 bases lining up with TRBD1. The CDR3 consists of 15 residues. Trimming at V came to 2 bases and at J to 6 bases, leaving 4 bases not matched to a gene. Germline CDR1 SGHRS, CDR2 YFSETQ. The CDR3 loop reads CASSFTTGGNSPLHF. DNA for the CDR3: TGCGCCAGCAGCTTTACCACAGGGGGTAATTCACCCCTCCACTTT.

The chain links TRBV11-2 to TRBJ2-7; D unresolved. The germline CDR1 and CDR2 sequences are SGHAT and FQNNGV. V lost 2 bases, J lost 5 bases, and 13 bases lay in between. This CDR3 spans 14 amino acids. The CDR3 spells CASSLSLYSNEQYF. The CDR3 DNA follows: TGTGCCAGCAGCTTATCTCTGTATAGCAACGAGCAGTACTTC.

This clone occurred once. The chain combines TRBV7-9 with TRBJ2-3; the match to TRBD2 covers 9 bases. CDR3 length: 17 residues. The ends lost 1 base at V and 6 bases at J; junction bases unmatched: 11. Germline CDR1 is SEHNR and CDR2 is FQNEAQ (reference sequence). This CDR3 reads CASSLVAGGPWSDTQYF. For the CDR3, the DNA is TGTGCCAGCAGCTTAGTGGCGGGGGGGCCGTGGTCGGATACGCAGTATTTT. Drawing the rest from reference TRBV7-9 and TRBJ2-3, the complete variable domain is DTGVSQNPRHKITKRGQNVTFRCDPISEHNRLYWYRQTLGQGPEFLTYFQNEAQLEKSRLLSDRFSAERPKGSFSTLEIQRTEQGDSAMYLCASSLVAGGPWSDTQYFGPGTRLTVL.

The V call is TRBV18, the J call TRBJ2-7, with TRBD2 as a possible D gene (5 bases). Germline V gene data show CDR1 as KGHSH and CDR2 as LQKENI. The CDR3 runs 15 residues. V gave up 6 bases and J gave up 0 bases, with 15 bases separating them. CDR3 coding DNA: TGTGCCAGCTCGCCCAGCTCGGACTCCTCCTACGAGCAGTACTTC. Translated: CASSPSSDSSYEQYF.

The genes are TRBV3-1 (or the pseudogene TRBV3-2) and TRBJ1-3; 9 bases line up with TRBD1. Germline V gene data show CDR1 as LGHDT and CDR2 as YNNKEL (reference sequence). The CDR3 runs to 18 residues. V shed 5 bases and J 4 bases; nucleotides not matched to a gene: 15. Here the CDR3 reads CASSETGWGGTGGNTIYF. The DNA of the CDR3 is TGTGCCAGCAGCGAAACCGGCTGGGGCGGGACAGGGGGAAACACCATATATTTT.

V and J are TRBV5-6 and TRBJ1-5; perhaps TRBD1 as D (5 bases). V was shortened by 4 bases and J by 5 bases, with 13 bases between the two germline ends. Per germline, CDR1 SGHDT and CDR2 YYEEEE. The CDR3 covers 14 residues. The CDR3 reads CASSRRGTDQPQHF. CDR3 DNA sequence: TGTGCCAGCAGCCGACGGGGGACGGATCAGCCCCAGCATTTT. Complete variable domain (other parts from reference TRBV5-6 and TRBJ1-5): DAGVTQSPTHLIKTRGQQVTLRCSPKSGHDTVSWYQQALGQGPQFIFQYYEEEERQRGNFPDRFSGHQFPNYSSELNVNALLLGDSALYLCASSRRGTDQPQHFGDGTRLSIL.

This sequence joins TRBV15 and TRBJ1-5; D is possibly TRBD1 (6 bases). This CDR3 has 16 residues. Germline CDR1 reads LNHNV; CDR2 reads YYDKDF (reference sequence). The V gene lost 3 bases and the J gene lost 0 bases, with 12 bases spanning the gap. This chain's CDR3 is CATSSGDTYSNQPQHF. CDR3 coding DNA: TGTGCCACCAGCAGTGGGGACACCTATAGCAATCAGCCCCAGCATTTT. The full variable domain, its missing parts supplied by reference TRBV15 and TRBJ1-5, is DAMVIQNPRYQVTQFGKPVTLSCSQTLNHNVMYWYQQKSSQAPKLLFHYYDKDFNNEADTPDNFQSRRPNTSFCFLDIRSPGLGDTAMYLCATSSGDTYSNQPQHFGDGTRLSIL.

The genes are TRBV12-5 and TRBJ2-2; 9 bases match TRBD2. Germline V gives CDR1 LGHNT, CDR2 FRNRAP. V gave up 6 bases and J gave up 4 bases; unmatched junction bases: 9. The CDR3 length is 16 residues. The CDR3 here is CASGRSGSGITGELFF. The CDR3 nucleotides are TGTGCTAGTGGCCGTAGCGGGAGCGGTATCACCGGGGAGCTGTTTTTT.

The chain joins TRBV7-6 to TRBJ2-7; 8 nucleotides match TRBD2. The CDR3 is 15 residues long. Losses at the gene ends were 6 bases for V and 0 bases for J; bases not matched to a gene: 7. Per the germline V gene, CDR1 is SGHVS and CDR2 is FNYEAQ. CDR3 sequence: CASRPERGSSYEQYF. Here the CDR3 DNA reads TGTGCCAGCAGACCAGAGCGGGGGAGCTCCTACGAGCAGTACTTC.

The chain has TRBV7-2 and TRBJ2-7; 7 nucleotides match TRBD1. The CDR3 is 12 residues long. J gave up 7 bases and V 5 bases, and 5 bases lay outside the gene matches. Germline loops: CDR1 SGHTA, CDR2 FQGNSA. CDR3 protein: CASSHRGGEQYF. CDR3 in DNA: TGTGCCAGCAGCCACAGGGGTGGGGAGCAGTACTTC.

The V gene is TRBV5-5, the J gene TRBJ2-5, with D uncertain. V was clipped by 3 bases and J by 5 bases, with 11 bases between them. Looked up from germline, CDR1 is SGHKS and CDR2 is YYEKEE (reference sequence). This CDR3 region has 13 residues. CDR3 DNA: TGTGCCAGCAGCTCCTCGGTGGTGGAGACCCAGTACTTC. The encoded protein is CASSSSVVETQYF.

The V gene is TRBV5-6, the J gene TRBJ2-5; 9 nucleotides match TRBD2. Germline V gives CDR1 SGHDT, CDR2 YYEEEE. This CDR3 is built from 13 residues. Trimming cost V 4 bases and J 5 bases; bases outside gene matches: 3. For the CDR3, the DNA is TGTGCCAGCAGCCTAGCGGGATTGGAGACCCAGTACTTC. This sequence encodes CASSLAGLETQYF.

The chain is built from TRBV5-4 and TRBJ2-5; D is unclear. The germline gives CDR1 SGHNT, CDR2 YYREEE (reference sequence). The CDR3 consists of 13 residues. The V end lost 0 bases, the J end lost 3 bases, and 6 bases lay between the germline ends. DNA of the CDR3: TGTGCCAGCAGCTTGGGGGCTGAAGAGACCCAGTACTTC. It is translated as CASSLGAEETQYF.

The chain has TRBV6-6 and TRBJ2-1; TRBD2 matches at 7 bases. The CDR3 sequence is 16 residues long. The germline V gene encodes CDR1 MNHNY and CDR2 SVGAGI (reference sequence). The V segment lost 7 bases and the J segment 0 bases; nucleotides outside the gene matches: 9. In DNA form, the CDR3 reads TGTGCCAGCAAGGTAGCGGGCGTTAGCTCCTACAATGAGCAGTTCTTC. It translates to CASKVAGVSSYNEQFF.

V gene TRBV7-8 combines with J gene TRBJ2-7, with D perhaps matching TRBD1 (5 bases). The V end was cut by 5 bases, the J end by 5 bases, with 10 bases between. The CDR3 extends over 12 amino acids. Germline V lookup: CDR1 SGHVS, CDR2 FQNEAQ. This CDR3 reads CASSHQGDEQYF. In nucleotides, the CDR3 is TGTGCCAGCAGCCATCAGGGCGACGAGCAGTACTTC.

The genes are TRBV6-5 and TRBJ2-7; 8 bases agree with TRBD1. V shed 6 bases and J 2 bases; nucleotides not matched to a gene: 9. The CDR3 length is 15 residues. The germline V gene has CDR1 MNHEY and CDR2 SVGAGI. CDR3 sequence reads: CASRHTGTGPYEQYF. The CDR3 nucleotides read TGTGCCAGCAGGCACACCGGGACAGGCCCCTACGAGCAGTACTTC.

The chain joins TRBV4-3 to TRBJ2-3; TRBD2 aligns across 10 bases. The CDR3 has 15 amino acids. The trim removed 5 bases at V and 1 base at J, leaving 3 bases unmatched. Germline CDR1 LGHNA, CDR2 YSLEER. The CDR3 DNA reads as TGCGCCAGCAGCGATAGCGGGAGGCGCACAGATACGCAGTATTTT. Translating gives CASSDSGRRTDTQYF.

The chain has TRBV6-5 and TRBJ1-5, with TRBD1 identical over 7 bases. Germline lookup yields CDR1 MNHEY and CDR2 SVGAGI. Trimming removed 6 bases from V and 2 bases from J; junction bases left unmatched: 7. The length of the CDR3 is 15 residues. CDR3 DNA: TGTGCCAGCAGGGGGACCACAGGGGGCAATCAGCCCCAGCATTTT. Protein: CASRGTTGGNQPQHF.